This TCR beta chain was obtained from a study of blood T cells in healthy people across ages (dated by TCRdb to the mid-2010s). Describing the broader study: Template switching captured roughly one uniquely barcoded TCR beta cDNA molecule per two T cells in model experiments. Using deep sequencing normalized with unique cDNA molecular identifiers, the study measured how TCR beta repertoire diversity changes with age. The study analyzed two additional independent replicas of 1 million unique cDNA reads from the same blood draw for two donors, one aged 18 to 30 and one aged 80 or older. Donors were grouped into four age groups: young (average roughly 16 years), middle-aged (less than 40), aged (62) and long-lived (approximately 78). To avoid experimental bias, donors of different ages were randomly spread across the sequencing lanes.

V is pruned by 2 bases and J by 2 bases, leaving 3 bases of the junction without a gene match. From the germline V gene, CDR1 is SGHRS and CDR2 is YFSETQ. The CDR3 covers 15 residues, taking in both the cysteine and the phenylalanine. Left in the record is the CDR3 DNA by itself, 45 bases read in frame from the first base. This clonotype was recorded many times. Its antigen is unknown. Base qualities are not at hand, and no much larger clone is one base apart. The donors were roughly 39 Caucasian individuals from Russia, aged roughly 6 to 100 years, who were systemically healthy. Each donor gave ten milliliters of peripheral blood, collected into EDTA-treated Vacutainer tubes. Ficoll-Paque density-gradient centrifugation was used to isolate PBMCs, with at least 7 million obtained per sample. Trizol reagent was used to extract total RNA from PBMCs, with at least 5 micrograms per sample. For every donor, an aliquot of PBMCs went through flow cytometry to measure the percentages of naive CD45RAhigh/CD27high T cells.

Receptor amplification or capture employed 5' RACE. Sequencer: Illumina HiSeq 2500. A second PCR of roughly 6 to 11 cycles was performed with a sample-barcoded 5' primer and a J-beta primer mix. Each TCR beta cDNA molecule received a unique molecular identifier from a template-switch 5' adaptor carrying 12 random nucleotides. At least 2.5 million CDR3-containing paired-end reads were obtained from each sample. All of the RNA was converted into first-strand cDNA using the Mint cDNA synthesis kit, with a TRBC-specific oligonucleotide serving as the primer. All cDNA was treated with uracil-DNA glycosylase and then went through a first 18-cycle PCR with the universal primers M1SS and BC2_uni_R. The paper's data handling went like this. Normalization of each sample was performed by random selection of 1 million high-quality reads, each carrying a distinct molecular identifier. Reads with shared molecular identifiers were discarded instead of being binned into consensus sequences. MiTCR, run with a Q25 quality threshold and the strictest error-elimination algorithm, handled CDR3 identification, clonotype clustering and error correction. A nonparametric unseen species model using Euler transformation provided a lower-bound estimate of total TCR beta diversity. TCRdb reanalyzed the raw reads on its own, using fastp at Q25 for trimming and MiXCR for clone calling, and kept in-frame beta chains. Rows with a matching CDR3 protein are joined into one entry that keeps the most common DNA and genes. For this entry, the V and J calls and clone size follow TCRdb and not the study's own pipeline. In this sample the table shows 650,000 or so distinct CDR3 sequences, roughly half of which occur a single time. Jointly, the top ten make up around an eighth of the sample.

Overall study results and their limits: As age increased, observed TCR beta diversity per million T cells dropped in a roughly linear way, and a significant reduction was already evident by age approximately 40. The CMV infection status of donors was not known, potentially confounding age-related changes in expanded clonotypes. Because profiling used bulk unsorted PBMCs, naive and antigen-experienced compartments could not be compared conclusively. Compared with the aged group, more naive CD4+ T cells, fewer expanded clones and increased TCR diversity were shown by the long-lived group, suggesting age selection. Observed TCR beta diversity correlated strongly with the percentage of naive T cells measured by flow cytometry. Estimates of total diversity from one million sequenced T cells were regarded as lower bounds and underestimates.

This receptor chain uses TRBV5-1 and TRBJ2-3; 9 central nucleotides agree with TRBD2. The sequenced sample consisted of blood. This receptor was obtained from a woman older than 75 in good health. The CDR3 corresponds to CASSFGTSITDTQYF. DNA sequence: TGCGCCAGCAGCTTCGGGACTAGCATCACAGATACGCAGTATTTT.